This T cell receptor beta chain was profiled in a study of T-cell reconstitution after alpha-beta-depleted transplantation in children. This clonotype was seen a few times. The V and J ends lost 6 bases and 1 base respectively, with 9 bases between them. CDR3 length equals 13 residues. From germline, CDR1 is SGHDT and CDR2 YYEEEE. Unique molecular identifiers featured in how the TCRbeta library was prepared. In TCRdb, the PCR reads were re-called with MiXCR into one record per CDR3 protein. The sample holds 800,000 to 1,000,000 distinct CDR3 sequences, roughly 29% seen once. The clonotype comes from a boy under two years old who had a stem cell transplant for SCID, so the T cells may come from the graft donor. The chain uses TRBV5-6 and TRBJ2-3; no clear D gene. The sequencing here drew on PBMCs, mostly from graft donor cells, taken 360 days after TCRalphabeta/CD19-depleted stem cell transplant. The CDR3 sequence: CASNWQGTDTQYF. The CDR3, as DNA: TGTGCCAGCAACTGGCAAGGCACAGATACGCAGTATTTT.